The 5 T cell receptor beta chains below were found in one sample sequenced in a study of blood T cell repertoires in COVID-19. Clones were sequenced by immunoSEQ multiplex PCR, and TCRdb holds only the in-frame ones, with some missing. The sample lists around 150,000 clones; 84% were seen once. Material: peripheral blood. The receptors here all came from a woman of 80 years or more with acute or convalescent COVID-19.

The V and J genes are TRBV3-1 (or the pseudogene TRBV3-2) and TRBJ1-1; TRBD1 matches 11 bases. V lost 3 bases, J lost 11 bases, and 14 bases stayed unmatched. Germline V gene sequence: CDR1 LGHDT, CDR2 YNNKEL (reference sequence). There are 16 residues in the CDR3. The CDR3 is CASSHPAGTGGFGAFF. The CDR3 bases are TGTGCCAGCAGCCACCCCGCCGGGACAGGGGGTTTTGGGGCTTTCTTT.

V and J are TRBV7-2 and TRBJ2-5, with 8 positions matching TRBD1. This CDR3 is 16 amino acids long. After removal of 0 bases from V and 1 base from J, the junction contained 4 bases not matched to a gene. From germline, CDR1 is SGHTA and CDR2 FQGNSA. This chain's CDR3 is CASSLAGTGGQETQYF. The CDR3 DNA reads as TGTGCCAGCAGCTTAGCCGGGACAGGTGGCCAAGAGACCCAGTACTTC.

This clone was seen only a few times. The chain carries TRBV7-6 and TRBJ2-3, with unresolved D. Germline CDR1 is SGHVS and CDR2 is FNYEAQ. V lost 1 base and J 5 bases, leaving 7 bases between the germline ends. The CDR3 totals 13 residues. CDR3 sequence reads: CASSLDWRDTQYF. The CDR3 DNA follows: TGTGCCAGCAGCTTAGACTGGAGAGATACGCAGTATTTT.

This chain uses TRBV19 with TRBJ2-5, with D possibly TRBD1 on 5 matching bases. CDR3 length: 15 residues. V was clipped by 0 bases and J by 4 bases, with 12 bases between them. CDR1 and CDR2 (germline): LNHDA, SQIVND (reference sequence). This CDR3 reads CASSIDVGRIETQYF. As DNA, the CDR3 is TGTGCCAGTAGTATAGATGTGGGGCGGATAGAGACCCAGTACTTC.

V gene TRBV4-1 combines with J gene TRBJ1-2, with D possibly being TRBD1 (6 bases). V was trimmed by 3 bases and J by 8 bases, leaving 19 bases between them. Per germline, CDR1 MGHRA and CDR2 YSYEKL. This CDR3 contains 15 residues. The CDR3 sequence: CASSQSTGPSGGYTF. The CDR3 DNA is TGCGCCAGCAGCCAGAGCACAGGGCCCTCCGGCGGCTACACCTTC.